This T cell receptor (beta chain) was identified in a study of a mutant IDH1 vaccine in newly diagnosed glioma. On the study more broadly: Antecedent treatment encompassed radiotherapy, temozolomide, or their combination; the majority received both.

Worth noting for this clone: Its antigen is undetermined.

Trimming removed 3 bases from V and 6 bases from J, with 17 bases in between. CDR1 and CDR2 (germline): SNHLY, FYNNEI. The CDR3 is 16 residues long. The time point denotes: week 23, last vaccination. Every vaccine dose comprised 300 ug of mutant IDH1 20-mer peptide plus topical imiquimod. There were new WHO grade 3 or 4 astrocytomas in the donors, and these were IDH1-mutant and ATRX-lost. Assay used: immunoSEQ multiplex PCR; TCRdb lists only in-frame clones, some missing. The data show about 86,000 clones, approximately 85% seen once. The clonotype originates from a man in his thirties or forties with glioma. Some clones in this sample may be carry-over from other donors' samples. This sample comprised PBMCs, obtained from a glioma patient whose treatment included an IDH1 peptide vaccine. The chain couples TRBV2 to TRBJ2-2; the D call may be TRBD1 or TRBD2 (5 bases each). CDR3 region: CASSDPGRRGAGELFF. DNA for the CDR3: TGTGCCAGCAGTGACCCGGGACGAAGAGGGGCCGGGGAGCTGTTTTTT. Complete variable domain (other parts from reference TRBV2 and TRBJ2-2): EPEVTQTPSHQVTQMGQEVILRCVPISNHLYFYWYRQILGQKVEFLVSFYNNEISEKSEIFDDQFSVERPDGSNFTLKIRSTKLEDSAMYFCASSDPGRRGAGELFFGEGSRLTVL.